This T cell receptor (beta chain) was identified during a study of T cell responses to AZD1222 COVID-19 vaccine (dated by TCRdb to about 2021). The study in broad terms: TCR sequencing was performed for approximately 240 trial participants, of whom roughly 200 were given two doses of AZD1222 and around 25 were given two doses of MenACWY control vaccine. Trial participants were enrolled by age into subgroups of 18-55, 56-69 and 70-plus years, and about 150, 27 and 61 TCR-sequenced participants, respectively, were included in these subgroups.

The CDR3 regions of human TCRbeta chains were analyzed by immunosequencing. As for the authors' bioinformatics: Repertoire TCRs were matched against a reference library of SARS-CoV-2-specific TCRs generated with the MIRA antigen-specificity platform. Breadth meant the fraction of unique TCRs that were SARS-CoV-2-associated, whereas depth meant the fraction of total T cells that were SARS-CoV-2-associated. Each spike-specific TCR was assigned to its reactive spike region and to a CD4 or CD8 class using the MIRA data. Log10-transformed breadth and depth values were compared by one-way ANOVA with Sidak's multiple comparisons tests. This is the immuneACCESS table as TCRdb keeps it, with only in-frame sequences that have V and J called. A part of the clones is gone; compared with another copy, unresolved V genes explain less than half, and the rest is unexplained. The V and J calls and the clone size are those of that table, but D and trimming were determined from the DNA. Counted in this sample were 100,000 to 150,000 clones; roughly 91% of them appeared once. Less than 4% of the sample belongs to the ten largest clones.

On this clone itself: Its antigen is unknown. No clone much larger than this one lies a single base away; base qualities are absent.

The sample's time point label, in plain terms: about 28 days (+/-7) after the second vaccine dose. Because spike-specific TCR depth and breadth did not differ between the two schedules, AZD1222 recipients who got a second dose at roughly 4 weeks were pooled with those who got a second dose at roughly 12 weeks. Vaccinee samples were obtained from the UK trials COV001 and COV002, which included a single-blind randomized controlled phase 2/3 trial of AZD1222 (ChAdOx1 nCoV-19) in healthy adults. Trial participant PBMC samples were collected at day 0 and day 28 after the second dose for TCRbeta chain sequencing. Trimmed from V: 2 bases; trimmed from J: 6 bases; junction bases lacking a gene match: 3. The germline V gene supplies CDR1 MNHEY and CDR2 SVGAGI. The CDR3 has 14 amino acids, counting the end cysteine and phenylalanine. CDR3 DNA is the only sequence kept; it has 42 bases, read in frame from the first base.

What the work shows at the level of the full study, not this receptor alone: The vaccine-associated CD4 TCRs covered the entire spike protein, and the dominant responses fell in regions 160-218 and 743-854. Most participants were white British and females outnumbered males, and the authors suggested that clonal diversity may have been underestimated. The 56-69-year group was small, and its depth increase did not reach significance, likely because of low power. Conclusions about previously exposed vaccinees are limited, since just five or six AZD1222 recipients were seropositive for SARS-CoV-2 at baseline. Epitopes outside the regions mutated in the B.1.351 and B.1.1.7 variants were reportedly recognized by nearly half of the unique spike-specific TCRs. After two AZD1222 doses, both the breadth and the depth of spike-specific TCRs were significantly higher than at day 0 and than in MenACWY recipients. No day 14 peak-response samples were available, so repertoires were characterized only after the peak T cell response.

The TCR sequence derives from an adult who received the AZD1222 COVID-19 vaccine. The chain couples TRBV6-5 to TRBJ2-1; 8 junctional bases match TRBD2. The material sequenced was peripheral blood, taken 28 days after the second AZD1222 dose. The nucleotide sequence reads as follows: TGTGCCAGCAGTTACAGGACTAGCCCCAATGAGCAGTTCTTC. This sequence encodes CASSYRTSPNEQFF.